This TCR beta chain was recorded in a study of T cell responses to AZD1222 COVID-19 vaccine. A remark on this clone: Its antigen is as yet unknown.

Clones were read by immunoSEQ multiplex PCR, and TCRdb kept only the in-frame ones, dropping some. This sample has 95,000 to 150,000 clones, with more than 85% found just once. Findings and caveats of the study: Baseline seropositivity characterized only six or seven AZD1222 recipients. Donors were chiefly white British, with a greater number of females, and clonal diversity was perhaps underestimated. With two AZD1222 doses given, Spike-specific TCR breadth and depth both rose.

The V end lost 0 bases, the J end lost 3 bases, and 11 bases lay between the germline ends. This CDR3 is 15 amino acids long. CDR1 and CDR2 (germline): LGHNA, YSLEER. The rearrangement links TRBV4-3 to TRBJ1-2; no clear D. The TCR was taken from an adult who received the AZD1222 COVID-19 vaccine. The sequenced sample was peripheral blood, obtained 28 days after the second AZD1222 dose. For the CDR3, the DNA is TGCGCCAGCAGCCAAGATGTGGGCAGTTACTATGGCTACACCTTC. Translated: CASSQDVGSYYGYTF.